A selection of T cell receptor beta chains follows, all from one sample in a study of blood T cell repertoires in COVID-19. The table came from immunoSEQ multiplex PCR; TCRdb's copy has only in-frame clones and leaves some out. The data contain 55,000 to 80,000 clones, more than 70% of them singletons. The sample taken for sequencing was peripheral blood. These receptors all stem from a human donor in a cohort sampled during active COVID-19. CDR3s include the opening cysteine and the closing phenylalanine or tryptophan. D genes are given only for firm matches. Clone size appears in some rows only: once, few, many, or a class for an expanded clone.

v_gene	d_gene	abundance	j_gene	CDR3aa	CDR3nt
TRBV7-2	.	once	TRBJ1-5	CASSLVGVSNQPQHF	TGTGCCAGCAGCTTAGTAGGGGTTAGCAATCAGCCCCAGCATTTT
TRBV18	.	.	TRBJ1-2	CASSETGVYGYTF	TGTGCCAGCTCAGAGACAGGAGTCTATGGCTACACCTTC
TRBV5-1	TRBD2	.	TRBJ2-3	CASRPSGRASDTQYF	TGCGCCAGCAGACCAAGCGGGAGGGCCTCAGATACGCAGTATTTT
TRBV29-1	.	.	TRBJ1-1	CSATESPTAFF	TGCAGCGCAACTGAATCACCTACCGCTTTCTTT
TRBV5-1	.	.	TRBJ2-5	CASTPWARQETQYF	TGCGCCAGCACCCCGTGGGCCCGACAAGAGACCCAGTACTTC
TRBV5-1	TRBD2	.	TRBJ2-1	CASTKQAGGSYNEQFF	TGCGCCAGCACAAAGCAAGCGGGAGGATCCTACAATGAGCAGTTCTTC
TRBV5-1	.	.	TRBJ2-7	CASSLEGASSYEQYF	TGCGCCAGCAGCTTAGAAGGGGCCAGCTCCTACGAGCAGTACTTC
TRBV2	.	.	TRBJ1-4	CASIEEGVNEKLFF	TGTGCCAGCATCGAAGAGGGGGTAAATGAAAAACTGTTTTTT
TRBV28	TRBD2	.	TRBJ2-7	CASSSTPGLAGAQQYF	TGTGCCAGCAGTTCGACTCCGGGACTAGCGGGGGCGCAGCAGTACTTC
TRBV24-1	.	.	TRBJ2-3	CATSHPGQGTDTQYF	TGTGCCACCAGTCACCCTGGGCAGGGAACAGATACGCAGTATTTT
TRBV9	TRBD2	.	TRBJ2-2	CASSTGLAGYGELFF	TGTGCCAGCAGCACGGGACTAGCGGGGTACGGGGAGCTGTTTTTT
TRBV2	.	few	TRBJ2-1	CASVSRSYNEQFF	TGTGCCAGCGTCTCCCGCTCCTACAATGAGCAGTTCTTC
TRBV19	TRBD1	few	TRBJ2-7	CASSIAPRGSSYEQYF	TGTGCCAGTAGTATTGCCCCCAGGGGGTCCTCCTACGAGCAGTACTTC
TRBV30	TRBD1	.	TRBJ2-7	CAWGPRDRYYEQYF	TGTGCCTGGGGCCCTCGGGACAGATACTACGAGCAGTACTTC
TRBV12-3/TRBV12-4	TRBD1	.	TRBJ2-3	CASSRGQAQYF	TGTGCCAGCAGTCGGGGACAGGCGCAGTATTTT
TRBV6-6	.	.	TRBJ1-3	CAARDAGVSSGNTIYF	TGTGCCGCCCGGGACGCGGGGGTGAGCTCTGGAAACACCATATATTTT
TRBV27	TRBD1	.	TRBJ2-7	CASSLYQGAEEQYF	TGTGCCAGCAGTTTATATCAGGGGGCGGAGGAGCAGTACTTC
TRBV18	.	.	TRBJ1-1	CASSRSVDTEAFF	TGTGCCAGCTCACGTTCGGTTGACACTGAAGCTTTCTTT
TRBV6-5	TRBD1	.	TRBJ2-5	CASSIGQDQETQYF	TGTGCCAGCAGTATCGGACAGGACCAAGAGACCCAGTACTTC
TRBV27	.	.	TRBJ1-4	CASSLSPRVWEKLFF	TGTGCCAGCAGTCTCTCCCCTCGGGTTTGGGAAAAACTGTTTTTT
TRBV5-1	TRBD1	.	TRBJ1-2	CASSDGTGGNYGYTF	TGCGCCAGCAGCGACGGGACAGGGGGCAACTATGGCTACACCTTC
TRBV3-1/TRBV3-2	TRBD2	.	TRBJ2-5	CASSQAPGLAGASRSNRETQYF	TGTGCCAGCAGCCAAGCACCGGGACTAGCGGGAGCCTCTCGATCCAATAGGGAGACCCAGTACTTC
TRBV7-7	TRBD1	.	TRBJ1-6	CASSTGQVPPPLHF	TGTGCTAGCAGCACGGGACAGGTGCCTCCCCCCCTCCACTTT
TRBV28	TRBD1	.	TRBJ1-2	CAKATGERLEGYTF	TGTGCCAAGGCCACAGGGGAGAGGCTGGAAGGCTACACCTTC
TRBV14	TRBD2	few	TRBJ2-1	CASSQESGGYNEQFF	TGTGCCAGCAGCCAAGAAAGCGGGGGGTACAATGAGCAGTTCTTC
TRBV27	TRBD1	.	TRBJ1-2	CASSAKGQGYGYTF	TGTGCCAGCAGTGCCAAAGGACAGGGGTACGGCTACACCTTC
TRBV23-1	TRBD1	.	TRBJ1-3	CASSQSKWDRVPGNTIYF	TGCGCCAGCAGTCAATCGAAATGGGACAGGGTACCTGGAAACACCATATATTTT
TRBV2	.	.	TRBJ2-1	CASTQDNEQFF	TGTGCCAGCACCCAGGACAATGAGCAGTTCTTC
TRBV6-5	TRBD1	.	TRBJ2-2	CASSFNRGTGELFF	TGTGCCAGCAGTTTCAACAGGGGCACCGGGGAGCTGTTTTTT